This T cell receptor (beta chain) was obtained from a study of blood T cells in healthy people across ages. J gave up 2 bases and V 0 bases, and 3 bases lay outside the gene matches. CDR3 length: 17 residues. In germline, CDR1 is SGHKS, CDR2 YYEKEE (reference sequence). Primers used in a second PCR of about 7 to 11 cycles were a sample-barcoded 5' primer and a J-beta primer mix. TCRdb reanalysed the 5' RACE reads using MiXCR and keeps one entry per CDR3 protein. The repertoire consists of approximately 900,000 distinct CDR3 sequences, with 25% to 35% occurring once and the leading ten covering 10% to 13%. This clonotype was seen only a few times. The same data also went into a second study, on T cells of mothers and their children. In that study: The donor cohort consisted of three healthy Caucasian mothers and their six children. Each child gave about 3 million TCR beta CDR3 reads (each mother, over 8.5 million).

This clonotype originated in a woman aged 40 to 55 in good health. Input material: blood. This chain joins TRBV5-5 and TRBJ2-1, with 12 bases lining up with TRBD2. CDR3 sequence reads: CASSLVPSGGAYNEQFF. The CDR3 DNA reads TGTGCCAGCAGCTTGGTACCTAGCGGGGGGGCCTACAATGAGCAGTTCTTC.